Listed below are T cell receptor beta chains from one sample, sequenced in a study of shared clonotypes between healthy human individuals. Assay: immunoSEQ multiplex PCR; the TCRdb copy retains only in-frame clones and omits some. The table lists millions of clones, more than 90% of them singletons. Material: naive CD4+ T cells sorted from blood. The receptors derive from a young man in good health. Each CDR3 is given with its conserved first and last residue. Fields, in order: D gene, V gene, clone size, J gene, CDR3 protein, CDR3 DNA. A D gene is named only where the DNA matches it firmly. Some rows have no size entry. The others give once, few or many, or a class for an expanded clone.

>TRBD1|TRBV27|-|TRBJ2-7
CASSSGQVRTYEQYF
TGTGCCAGCAGTTCAGGACAGGTCCGGACCTACGAGCAGTACTTC
>-|TRBV30|-|TRBJ1-4
CAWSEPGTLSEKLFF
TGTGCCTGGAGCGAGCCAGGGACATTAAGTGAAAAACTGTTTTTT
>-|TRBV5-5|-|TRBJ1-1
CASSLWAVPNTEAFF
TGTGCCAGCAGCTTGTGGGCAGTACCGAACACTGAAGCTTTCTTT
>-|TRBV18|-|TRBJ1-2
CASSPGNQANYGYTF
TGTGCCAGCTCACCAGGAAACCAAGCTAACTATGGCTACACCTTC
>-|TRBV19|-|TRBJ2-7
CASSIGTDYEQYF
TGTGCCAGTAGTATAGGGACAGACTACGAGCAGTACTTC
>TRBD1|TRBV9|-|TRBJ1-2
CASSPQGSYGYTF
TGTGCCAGCAGCCCACAGGGGTCCTATGGCTACACCTTC
>-|TRBV6-5|-|TRBJ1-5
CASSYSSNSNQPQHF
TGTGCCAGCAGTTACTCTAGCAATAGCAATCAGCCCCAGCATTTT
>-|TRBV10-3|-|TRBJ1-1
CAISESGSNTEAFF
TGTGCCATCAGTGAGTCGGGGAGTAACACTGAAGCTTTCTTT
>-|TRBV29-1|-|TRBJ2-7
CSVEDRGSQTYEQYF
TGCAGCGTTGAAGACCGTGGGAGCCAGACCTACGAGCAGTACTTC
>-|TRBV6-1|-|TRBJ1-1
CASSANKNTEAFF
TGTGCCAGCAGCGCTAACAAGAACACTGAAGCTTTCTTT
>-|TRBV25-1|-|TRBJ2-7
CASSEGRVGNYEQYF
TGTGCCAGCAGTGAAGGCAGGGTGGGAAACTACGAGCAGTACTTC
>TRBD1|TRBV5-1|-|TRBJ1-2
CASSFGQGIGGYTF
TGCGCCAGCAGCTTCGGACAGGGAATCGGAGGCTACACCTTC
>TRBD1|TRBV19|few|TRBJ1-1
CASSPRTGESTEAFF
TGTGCCAGTAGTCCGAGGACAGGGGAGAGCACTGAAGCTTTCTTT
>-|TRBV7-9|-|TRBJ2-7
CASSRLLGYEQYF
TGTGCCAGCAGCCGTCTATTAGGTTACGAGCAGTACTTC
>-|TRBV11-2|-|TRBJ1-1
CASSSHIMNTEAFF
TGTGCCAGCAGCTCACATATCATGAACACTGAAGCTTTCTTT
>-|TRBV7-9|-|TRBJ2-1
CASSPIPYNEQFF
TGTGCCAGCAGCCCCATACCTTACAATGAGCAGTTCTTC
>-|TRBV7-2|-|TRBJ1-2
CASSLVGAGGMSVYGYTF
TGTGCCAGCAGCTTAGTTGGGGCCGGGGGAATGAGTGTCTATGGCTACACCTTC
>-|TRBV5-4|-|TRBJ2-3
CASSLARPLPTDTQYF
TGTGCCAGCAGCTTGGCACGACCCTTACCCACAGATACGCAGTATTTT
>TRBD1|TRBV9|-|TRBJ2-7
CASTGQGGEQYF
TGTGCCAGCACCGGACAGGGAGGCGAGCAGTACTTC
>TRBD1|TRBV10-3|-|TRBJ1-1
CASRQGMNTEAFF
TGTGCCTCCCGACAGGGCATGAACACTGAAGCTTTCTTT
>TRBD1|TRBV30|-|TRBJ2-7
CAWSRTGGEGQYF
TGTGCCTGGAGCAGGACAGGGGGAGAGGGGCAGTACTTC
>-|TRBV27|once|TRBJ2-7
CASSFLAAYEQYF
TGTGCCAGCAGTTTCCTAGCCGCCTACGAGCAGTACTTC
>-|TRBV29-1|-|TRBJ2-3
CSVDLSLFRGYTQYF
TGCAGCGTTGATCTCTCTCTATTCAGGGGATATACGCAGTATTTT
>-|TRBV19|-|TRBJ2-2
CASSRLNTGELFF
TGTGCCAGTAGTAGACTGAACACCGGGGAGCTGTTTTTT
>TRBD1|TRBV5-5|-|TRBJ2-2
CASSLAWTGANTGELFF
TGTGCCAGCAGCTTGGCATGGACAGGGGCAAACACCGGGGAGCTGTTTTTT
>TRBD1|TRBV6-6|-|TRBJ1-5
CASSTGGLGNQPQHF
TGTGCCAGCAGTACAGGGGGTCTTGGCAATCAGCCCCAGCATTTT
>TRBD2|TRBV11-3|-|TRBJ2-3
CASSRPGASGESGTDTQYF
TGTGCCAGCAGCCGCCCGGGGGCTAGCGGGGAAAGTGGCACAGATACGCAGTATTTT
>TRBD1|TRBV18|-|TRBJ1-3
CASSLMTGGTGNTIYF
TGTGCCAGCTCACTGATGACAGGGGGCACTGGAAACACCATATATTTT
>-|TRBV7-2|-|TRBJ2-6
CASSTSRVGANVLTF
TGTGCCAGCAGCACCAGTCGGGTCGGGGCCAACGTCCTGACTTTC
>-|TRBV10-3|-|TRBJ2-6
CAISERQGAAGANVLTF
TGTGCCATCAGTGAGAGGCAGGGTGCGGCTGGGGCCAACGTCCTGACTTTC
>-|TRBV5-1|-|TRBJ1-1
CASSLAVGGSEAFF
TGCGCCAGCAGCTTGGCCGTAGGGGGAAGTGAAGCTTTCTTT
>TRBD1|TRBV9|once|TRBJ2-6
CASSVEGAGGVGGANVLTF
TGTGCCAGCAGCGTAGAAGGAGCAGGGGGAGTGGGAGGGGCCAACGTCCTGACTTTC
>-|TRBV19|-|TRBJ2-5
CASSTQRSSQETQYF
TGTGCCAGTAGTACGCAGAGGAGCTCCCAAGAGACCCAGTACTTC
>-|TRBV5-1|-|TRBJ2-1
CASSYALGQPFF
TGCGCCAGCAGCTACGCACTGGGGCAGCCCTTCTTC
>-|TRBV10-2|-|TRBJ2-1
CASSERWGSPYNEQFF
TGCGCCAGCAGTGAGAGGTGGGGGTCCCCCTACAATGAGCAGTTCTTC
>TRBD2|TRBV30|-|TRBJ2-5
CAWSVGKAGGPLETQYF
TGTGCCTGGAGTGTAGGGAAAGCGGGAGGGCCCCTTGAGACCCAGTACTTC
>-|TRBV7-2|-|TRBJ2-3
CASSPLGRDTQYF
TGTGCCAGCAGCCCCTTGGGCCGGGATACGCAGTATTTT
>-|TRBV29-1|-|TRBJ2-7
CSVVGSGVYEQYF
TGCAGCGTTGTAGGTAGTGGGGTCTACGAGCAGTACTTC
>TRBD2|TRBV5-1|-|TRBJ2-1
CASSVTSGERYNEQFF
TGCGCCAGCAGCGTGACTAGCGGGGAGCGATACAATGAGCAGTTCTTC
>-|TRBV7-6|-|TRBJ2-7
CASSLPLTGTLAYEQYF
TGTGCCAGCAGCCTACCACTTACCGGGACTCTTGCCTACGAGCAGTACTTC
>-|TRBV29-1|few|TRBJ1-1
CSVAHGYQAFF
TGCAGCGTCGCGCACGGCTACCAAGCTTTCTTT
>-|TRBV6-5|-|TRBJ2-3
CASRQGADTQYF
TGTGCCAGCAGGCAGGGTGCAGATACGCAGTATTTT
>-|TRBV6-5|-|TRBJ1-5
CASSTTGQGDQPQHF
TGTGCCAGCAGCACCACCGGGCAGGGTGACCAGCCCCAGCATTTT
>TRBD2|TRBV29-1|-|TRBJ2-3
CSSSGRASDTQYF
TGCAGCTCTAGCGGGAGGGCCTCAGATACGCAGTATTTT
>-|TRBV6-5|-|TRBJ2-2
CASSYSAVVPGELFF
TGTGCCAGCAGTTACTCGGCGGTTGTACCCGGGGAGCTGTTTTTT
>TRBD1|TRBV2|-|TRBJ1-5
CASRPRQGNSNQPQHF
TGTGCCAGCAGGCCACGACAGGGCAATAGCAATCAGCCCCAGCATTTT